This TCR beta chain was identified during a study of cytomegalovirus exposure and HLA in healthy donors. Primers for the PCR totalled 60 Vbeta and 13 Jbeta. TCRdb keeps only in-frame clones here, not all; method: immunoSEQ multiplex PCR. The sample includes 110,000 or so clones, 65% to 75% seen only once; the top ten take more than 3.5%. This clone was recorded a few times. V lost 5 bases and J 7 bases, leaving 17 bases between the germline ends. CDR3 length equals 15 residues. Germline V CDR1 and CDR2: SNHLY, FYNNEI. This TCR was sampled from a woman aged 35 to 49 in good health and CMV-seropositive. Material for sequencing was PBMCs. The chain recombines TRBV2 with TRBJ2-2; D not resolved. The CDR3 nucleotides are TGTGCCAGCAGTCAAGACATCCCAGGCGTCGGGGAGCTGTTTTTT. Protein sequence: CASSQDIPGVGELFF. Variable domain in full (rest from reference TRBV2 and TRBJ2-2): EPEVTQTPSHQVTQMGQEVILRCVPISNHLYFYWYRQILGQKVEFLVSFYNNEISEKSEIFDDQFSVERPDGSNFTLKIRSTKLEDSAMYFCASSQDIPGVGELFFGEGSRLTVL.